This T cell receptor beta chain was recorded in a study of metastatic and nonmetastatic thyroid tumors. Study background: Repertoire comparisons spanned blood and tumor or nodule tissue from malignant and benign thyroid patients. Study-level results: In blood and tumor, TCR beta diversity was reportedly significantly higher in malignant thyroid tumors than in benign nodules.

Every patient underwent thyroid surgery untreated. At least ten counts were recorded for this clone. Antigen unknown. MiXCR was used by TCRdb to re-call the PCR reads. There are just under 20,000 clones in the sample; over 20% occur only once, and more than 9% lies in the top ten. Trimming removed 2 bases from V and 0 bases from J, with 11 bases in between. The CDR3 spans 16 residues. The germline V gene encodes CDR1 SGHTA and CDR2 FQGTGA. The specimen sequenced was tumor tissue. The chain joins TRBV7-3 to TRBJ2-1; no definite D call. The sequence derives from a male donor with papillary thyroid cancer or a benign thyroid nodule (not recorded which). Some clones in this sample may be carry-over from other donors' samples. For the CDR3, the DNA is TGTGCCAGCAGCTTATGGGGTGGTAACTCCTACAATGAGCAGTTCTTC. Amino acid sequence: CASSLWGGNSYNEQFF.